The rows below give T cell receptor beta chains drawn from one sample of a study of CD4 T cells in relation to SARS-CoV-2 and coronaviruses. The antigens of these receptors remain unknown. Produced via immunoSEQ multiplex PCR; TCRdb's table is partial and in-frame only. The sample has about 36,000 clones, about three quarters seen once. Sequenced material: memory CD4+ T cells from PBMCs, cultured in vitro. These receptors all come from an adult with COVID-19. The CDR3 runs from the conserved cysteine through the conserved F or W. Each record gives: D gene, J gene, clone size, V gene, CDR3 DNA, CDR3 protein. The D gene is left open where the match is weak. Expanded clones get a size class; other rows say once, few or many, or leave the size out.

D gene: .; J gene: TRBJ2-1; clone size: .; V gene: TRBV2; CDR3 DNA: TGTGCCAGCGACGGGCGGAGGGGAAACAATGAGCAGTTCTTC; CDR3 protein: CASDGRRGNNEQFF
D gene: TRBD1; J gene: TRBJ2-7; clone size: .; V gene: TRBV5-1; CDR3 DNA: TGCGCCAGCACCCAGGACAGGGGTTCCCACGAGCAGTACTTC; CDR3 protein: CASTQDRGSHEQYF
D gene: TRBD1; J gene: TRBJ2-7; clone size: .; V gene: TRBV5-6; CDR3 DNA: TGTGCCAGCAGCTCGAGGGACAGGGGGCTTCCCTACGAGCAGTACTTC; CDR3 protein: CASSSRDRGLPYEQYF
D gene: TRBD1; J gene: TRBJ1-6; clone size: .; V gene: TRBV10-3; CDR3 DNA: TGTGCCACTGGCCCGGGGACAGGACGTTCACCCCTCCACTTT; CDR3 protein: CATGPGTGRSPLHF
D gene: TRBD1; J gene: TRBJ2-7; clone size: .; V gene: TRBV7-2; CDR3 DNA: TGTGCCAGCAGCAAAGACAGGACAGGGAACTCCTACGAGCAGTACTTC; CDR3 protein: CASSKDRTGNSYEQYF
D gene: TRBD2; J gene: TRBJ2-7; clone size: .; V gene: TRBV5-1; CDR3 DNA: TGCGCCAGCAGCTTGGACGGGACTAGCGCCTCCTACGAGCAGTACTTC; CDR3 protein: CASSLDGTSASYEQYF
D gene: .; J gene: TRBJ2-3; clone size: .; V gene: TRBV27; CDR3 DNA: TGTGCCAGCAGTCCCCCAACCACCGGGAGTTTGACAGATACGCAGTATTTT; CDR3 protein: CASSPPTTGSLTDTQYF
D gene: .; J gene: TRBJ2-3; clone size: once; V gene: TRBV24-1; CDR3 DNA: TGTGCCACCAGTGATCCCGGGCTGGGGAGAAGCGCAGATACGCAGTATTTT; CDR3 protein: CATSDPGLGRSADTQYF
D gene: TRBD2; J gene: TRBJ2-1; clone size: .; V gene: TRBV20-1; CDR3 DNA: TGCAGTGCCAGTGCAGTAGCGGGACTCTACAATGAGCAGTTCTTC; CDR3 protein: CSASAVAGLYNEQFF
D gene: .; J gene: TRBJ1-4; clone size: .; V gene: TRBV7-2; CDR3 DNA: TGTGCCAGCAGCTTAAGTTTGGGACACCGGGAAAAACTGTTTTTT; CDR3 protein: CASSLSLGHREKLFF
D gene: .; J gene: TRBJ2-4; clone size: once; V gene: TRBV2; CDR3 DNA: TGTGCCAGCAGTTTTCGCACGGACATTCAGTACTTC; CDR3 protein: CASSFRTDIQYF
D gene: TRBD2; J gene: TRBJ2-2; clone size: once; V gene: TRBV28; CDR3 DNA: TGTGCCAGCAGTCCCCGGGGAGGGGCCTCCACCGGGGAGCTGTTTTTT; CDR3 protein: CASSPRGGASTGELFF
D gene: .; J gene: TRBJ2-7; clone size: .; V gene: TRBV5-1; CDR3 DNA: TGCGCCAGCAGCTTGGATTGGGGCGTCTACGAGCAGTACTTC; CDR3 protein: CASSLDWGVYEQYF
D gene: .; J gene: TRBJ1-1; clone size: .; V gene: TRBV2; CDR3 DNA: TGTGCCAGCAGACGGGACGGATACACTGAAGCTTTCTTT; CDR3 protein: CASRRDGYTEAFF
D gene: .; J gene: TRBJ1-1; clone size: .; V gene: TRBV6-5; CDR3 DNA: TGTGCCAGCAGGGACGGGGGGTCGGGGAACACTGAAGCTTTCTTT; CDR3 protein: CASRDGGSGNTEAFF
D gene: TRBD2; J gene: TRBJ2-2; clone size: few; V gene: TRBV7-2; CDR3 DNA: TGTGCCAGCAAGGGGACTAGCGGGAGGGGCGGGGAGCTGTTTTTT; CDR3 protein: CASKGTSGRGGELFF
D gene: .; J gene: TRBJ1-4; clone size: .; V gene: TRBV4-3; CDR3 DNA: TGCGCCAGCAGCCAATCCCACAGTGCAACTAATGAAAAACTGTTTTTT; CDR3 protein: CASSQSHSATNEKLFF
D gene: TRBD2; J gene: TRBJ2-2; clone size: .; V gene: TRBV18; CDR3 DNA: TGTGCCAGCTCACCAGGAGCGGGAAACACCGGGGAGCTGTTTTTT; CDR3 protein: CASSPGAGNTGELFF
D gene: TRBD2; J gene: TRBJ2-7; clone size: .; V gene: TRBV28; CDR3 DNA: TGTGCCATCAAAAGTTGGGCGGGGGGCGGTCAATCCTACGAGCAGTACTTC; CDR3 protein: CAIKSWAGGGQSYEQYF
D gene: .; J gene: TRBJ2-2; clone size: .; V gene: TRBV5-1; CDR3 DNA: TGCGCCAGCAGCTTGGCCCCCGGACGGAACACCGGGGAGCTGTTTTTT; CDR3 protein: CASSLAPGRNTGELFF
D gene: TRBD2; J gene: TRBJ2-1; clone size: .; V gene: TRBV30; CDR3 DNA: TGTGCCTGGAGTGTGGGTAGCGGGATGATTGGTGAGCAGTTCTTC; CDR3 protein: CAWSVGSGMIGEQFF
D gene: TRBD2; J gene: TRBJ2-3; clone size: .; V gene: TRBV7-9; CDR3 DNA: TGTGCCAGCAGCTTAGGGACTCTAGCGGGATTCGGGACAGATACGCAGTATTTT; CDR3 protein: CASSLGTLAGFGTDTQYF
D gene: .; J gene: TRBJ2-3; clone size: .; V gene: TRBV11-3; CDR3 DNA: TGTGCCAGCAGCCTGGATCAGAGGACCACGCAGTATTTT; CDR3 protein: CASSLDQRTTQYF
D gene: .; J gene: TRBJ2-1; clone size: .; V gene: TRBV9; CDR3 DNA: TGTGCCAGCAGCGGGTCGACAGAGTACAATGAGCAGTTCTTC; CDR3 protein: CASSGSTEYNEQFF
D gene: TRBD2; J gene: TRBJ2-1; clone size: once; V gene: TRBV20-1; CDR3 DNA: TGCAGTGCTAGTGGTCAGCTAGCGGGAGCGGTTGAGCAGTTCTTC; CDR3 protein: CSASGQLAGAVEQFF
D gene: .; J gene: TRBJ1-3; clone size: .; V gene: TRBV27; CDR3 DNA: TGTGCCAGCAGTCCGCGAGGGGGACTGTTTGGAAACACCATATATTTT; CDR3 protein: CASSPRGGLFGNTIYF
D gene: TRBD2; J gene: TRBJ2-6; clone size: .; V gene: TRBV18; CDR3 DNA: TGTGCCAGCTCACCACCCAGCGGGAGGTCAGCCTCTGGGGCCAACGTCCTGACTTTC; CDR3 protein: CASSPPSGRSASGANVLTF
D gene: .; J gene: TRBJ2-3; clone size: once; V gene: TRBV5-4; CDR3 DNA: TGTGCCAGCAGCTCCCTGGCGGCTAGTCGCACAGATACGCAGTATTTT; CDR3 protein: CASSSLAASRTDTQYF
D gene: TRBD2; J gene: TRBJ2-3; clone size: .; V gene: TRBV11-2; CDR3 DNA: TGTGCCAGCAGCACTAGCGGGAGTGGGGGTTCTACAGATACGCAGTATTTT; CDR3 protein: CASSTSGSGGSTDTQYF
D gene: TRBD1; J gene: TRBJ1-2; clone size: once; V gene: TRBV7-3; CDR3 DNA: TGTGCCAGCAGCCCGGGCGGGGCAGGGGGCGCGTTTGGCTACACCTTC; CDR3 protein: CASSPGGAGGAFGYTF
D gene: TRBD1; J gene: TRBJ1-2; clone size: few; V gene: TRBV18; CDR3 DNA: TGTGCCAGCTCACCGACCGGGACAGGGAAAGGAGGCTACACCTTC; CDR3 protein: CASSPTGTGKGGYTF
D gene: TRBD1; J gene: TRBJ1-5; clone size: .; V gene: TRBV18; CDR3 DNA: TGTGCCAGCTCACAACAACGACAGGGCCACAATCAGCCCCAGCATTTT; CDR3 protein: CASSQQRQGHNQPQHF
D gene: TRBD1; J gene: TRBJ1-2; clone size: .; V gene: TRBV7-9; CDR3 DNA: TGTGCCAGCAGCTCTCCAGGGACAGCTTATGGCTACACCTTC; CDR3 protein: CASSSPGTAYGYTF
D gene: TRBD1; J gene: TRBJ2-7; clone size: .; V gene: TRBV27; CDR3 DNA: TGTGCCAGCACAGACAGGGGCGAGCAGTACTTC; CDR3 protein: CASTDRGEQYF
D gene: TRBD2; J gene: TRBJ2-3; clone size: .; V gene: TRBV27; CDR3 DNA: TGTGCCACCCGAGGTAGCGGGAGAGATACGCAGTATTTT; CDR3 protein: CATRGSGRDTQYF
D gene: .; J gene: TRBJ1-4; clone size: .; V gene: TRBV5-5; CDR3 DNA: TGTGCCAGCAGCTCGATGGTAGGGTATAATGAAAAACTGTTTTTT; CDR3 protein: CASSSMVGYNEKLFF
D gene: .; J gene: TRBJ2-1; clone size: .; V gene: TRBV5-5; CDR3 DNA: TGTGCCAGCAACGTTTTAATCTCGGAAAATGAGCAGTTCTTC; CDR3 protein: CASNVLISENEQFF
D gene: .; J gene: TRBJ2-5; clone size: .; V gene: TRBV6-5; CDR3 DNA: TGTGCCAGCAGCAAGGTACCGGGGAGCCAAGAGACCCAGTACTTC; CDR3 protein: CASSKVPGSQETQYF
D gene: TRBD1; J gene: TRBJ2-7; clone size: .; V gene: TRBV15; CDR3 DNA: TGTGCCACCAGGAGCGGGACAGGGAGGTCCTACGAGCAGTACTTC; CDR3 protein: CATRSGTGRSYEQYF
D gene: .; J gene: TRBJ2-2; clone size: .; V gene: TRBV14; CDR3 DNA: TGTGCCAGCAGCTGGTACACCGGGGAGCTGTTTTTT; CDR3 protein: CASSWYTGELFF
D gene: .; J gene: TRBJ1-4; clone size: few; V gene: TRBV5-4; CDR3 DNA: TGTGCCAGCAGCCCGGGTGGGGGAACTAATGAAAAACTGTTTTTT; CDR3 protein: CASSPGGGTNEKLFF